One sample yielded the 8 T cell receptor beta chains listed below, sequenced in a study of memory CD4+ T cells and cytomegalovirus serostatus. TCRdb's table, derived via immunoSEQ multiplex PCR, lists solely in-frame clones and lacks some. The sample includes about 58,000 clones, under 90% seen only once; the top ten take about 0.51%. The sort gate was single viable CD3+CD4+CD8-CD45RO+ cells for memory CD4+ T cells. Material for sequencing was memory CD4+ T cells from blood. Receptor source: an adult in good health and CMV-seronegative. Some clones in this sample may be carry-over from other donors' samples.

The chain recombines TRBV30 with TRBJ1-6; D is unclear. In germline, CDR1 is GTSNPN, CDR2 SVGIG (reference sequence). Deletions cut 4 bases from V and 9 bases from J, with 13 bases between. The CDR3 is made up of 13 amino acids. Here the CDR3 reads CAWKGLGGSPLHF. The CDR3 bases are TGTGCCTGGAAGGGTTTGGGTGGTTCACCCCTCCACTTT.

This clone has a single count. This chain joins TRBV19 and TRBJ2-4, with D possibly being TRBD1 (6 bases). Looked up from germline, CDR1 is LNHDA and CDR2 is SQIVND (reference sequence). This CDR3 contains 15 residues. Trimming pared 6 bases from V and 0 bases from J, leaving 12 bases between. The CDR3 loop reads CASSRQALAKNIQYF. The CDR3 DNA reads TGTGCCAGTAGCCGACAGGCACTAGCCAAAAACATTCAGTACTTC. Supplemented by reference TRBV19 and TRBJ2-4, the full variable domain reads DGGITQSPKYLFRKEGQNVTLSCEQNLNHDAMYWYRQDPGQGLRLIYYSQIVNDFQKGDIAEGYSVSREKKESFPLTVTSAQKNPTAFYLCASSRQALAKNIQYFGAGTRLSVL.

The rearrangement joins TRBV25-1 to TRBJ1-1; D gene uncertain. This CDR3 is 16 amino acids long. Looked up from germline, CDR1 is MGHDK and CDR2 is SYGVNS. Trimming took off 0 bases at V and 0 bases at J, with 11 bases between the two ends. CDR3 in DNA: TGTGCCAGCAGTGAATATCGGGCCCCTTTGAACACTGAAGCTTTCTTT. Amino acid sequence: CASSEYRAPLNTEAFF.

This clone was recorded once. CDR3 sequence: CASRDTNNEQFF. CDR3 nucleotides: TGTGCCAGCAGGGACACAAACAATGAGCAGTTCTTC. J is TRBJ2-1 and V is TRBV6-5, with a weak D call TRBD1 (5 bases). The germline V gene encodes CDR1 MNHEY and CDR2 SVGAGI. The V end was cut by 6 bases, the J end by 5 bases, with 8 bases between. The CDR3 extends over 12 amino acids.

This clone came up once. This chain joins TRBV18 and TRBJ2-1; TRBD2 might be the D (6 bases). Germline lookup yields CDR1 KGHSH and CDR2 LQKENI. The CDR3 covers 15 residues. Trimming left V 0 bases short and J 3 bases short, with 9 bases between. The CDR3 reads CASSPPGEVYNEQFF. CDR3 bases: TGTGCCAGCTCACCACCAGGGGAGGTCTACAATGAGCAGTTCTTC.

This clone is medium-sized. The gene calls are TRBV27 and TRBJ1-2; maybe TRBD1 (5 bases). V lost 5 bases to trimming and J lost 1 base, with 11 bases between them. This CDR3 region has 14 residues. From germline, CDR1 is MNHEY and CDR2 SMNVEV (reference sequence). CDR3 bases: TGTGCCAGCAGTCGGACGGGGGGTAACTATGGCTACACCTTC. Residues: CASSRTGGNYGYTF.

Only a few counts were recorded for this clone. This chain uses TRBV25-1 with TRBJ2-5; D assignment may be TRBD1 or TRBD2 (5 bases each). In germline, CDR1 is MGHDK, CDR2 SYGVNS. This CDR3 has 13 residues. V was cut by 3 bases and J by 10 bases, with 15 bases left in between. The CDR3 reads CASSEGTGTLQYF. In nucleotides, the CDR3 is TGTGCCAGCAGTGAGGGGACCGGGACCCTCCAGTACTTC.

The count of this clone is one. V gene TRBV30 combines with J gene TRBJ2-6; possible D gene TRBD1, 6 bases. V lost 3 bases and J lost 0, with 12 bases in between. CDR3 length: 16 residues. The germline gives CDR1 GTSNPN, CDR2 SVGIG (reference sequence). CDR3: CAWSNRDSSGANVLTF. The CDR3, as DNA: TGTGCCTGGAGCAACAGGGATTCCTCTGGGGCCAACGTCCTGACTTTC.